Listed here are 25 T cell receptor beta chains from one sample, sequenced in a study of OX40 agonist ivuxolimab in advanced cancers. Sequencing was performed with immunoSEQ multiplex PCR; in TCRdb, only in-frame clones are kept and a portion is missing. The table lists approximately 98,000 clones, approximately 90% of them singletons. The starting material was CD4+ or CD8+ T cells sorted from blood, obtained in a trial of the OX40 agonist ivuxolimab. Receptors were obtained from an adult with an advanced solid tumor such as melanoma, head and neck, liver or kidney cancer.

In the case of this clone: This sample includes further DNA sequences coding for the same CDR3. The chain has TRBV6-5 and TRBJ2-7; 8 bases are shared with TRBD1. The CDR3 sequence is 15 residues long. CDR1 is MNHEY, CDR2 SVGAGI, per germline. V lost 5 bases to trimming and J lost 3 bases; unmatched junction nucleotides: 9. The CDR3 DNA reads as TGTGCCAGCAGTGTCGCCGGGACAGGAGGCTACGAGCAGTACTTC. Amino acid sequence: CASSVAGTGGYEQYF.

This chain uses TRBV6-5 with TRBJ1-1; 8 nucleotides match TRBD1. V dropped 5 bases and J dropped 6; count of bases not matched to a gene: 11. This CDR3 has 15 amino acids. Germline V gene lookup returns CDR1 MNHEY and CDR2 SVGAGI. DNA of the CDR3: TGTGCCAGCAGTACGACAGGGGTTATAGGTGCTGAAGCTTTCTTT. Its protein product is CASSTTGVIGAEAFF.

The chain carries TRBV5-1 and TRBJ2-3; 7 bases agree with TRBD2. The CDR3 covers 16 residues. V was pared by 0 bases and J by 0 bases, with 4 bases of the junction left unmatched. CDR1 is SGHRS, CDR2 YFSETQ, per germline. The CDR3 sequence is CASSLEGGGSTDTQYF. The CDR3 DNA reads TGCGCCAGCAGCTTGGAAGGCGGGGGTAGCACAGATACGCAGTATTTT.

This chain's CDR3 is CASSGQGEAEAFF. The CDR3, as DNA: TGCGCCAGCAGTGGACAGGGCGAGGCTGAAGCTTTCTTT. The chain links TRBV10-1 to TRBJ1-1, with 7 bases identical to TRBD1. The CDR3 spans 13 residues. J gave up 6 bases and V 4 bases, and 5 bases lay outside the gene matches. Germline lookup yields CDR1 WNHNN and CDR2 SYGVQD (reference sequence).

The V gene is TRBV7-9, the J gene TRBJ2-3, with D perhaps matching TRBD2 (6 bases). The germline V and J ends were trimmed by 7 bases and 4 bases, with 12 bases remaining between them. This CDR3 contains 13 residues. From germline, CDR1 is SEHNR and CDR2 FQNEAQ (reference sequence). In DNA, the CDR3 is TGTGCCAGCATCCAAGCTAGCGCAGATACGCAGTATTTT. Encoded protein: CASIQASADTQYF.

This clone was seen a single time. This chain connects TRBV27 to TRBJ2-5; 8 bases are a match to TRBD2. This CDR3 has 18 residues. The V gene end was trimmed by 6 bases and the J gene end by 5 bases; junction bases not matched to a gene: 20. The germline CDR1 and CDR2 sequences are MNHEY and SMNVEV (reference sequence). CDR3 in DNA: TGTGCCAGCAGCAAGGCAGGGGCAGGGGCGGGGGGACTGGAGACCCAGTACTTC. Protein sequence: CASSKAGAGAGGLETQYF.

This clone was observed a single time. CDR3 DNA sequence: TGTGCCAGCAGCCCACACGGGACGGGGACAGATACGCAGTATTTT. This translates into CASSPHGTGTDTQYF. This chain joins TRBV9 and TRBJ2-3; D could derive from TRBD1 or TRBD2 (5 bases each). The CDR3 runs to 15 residues. Germline CDR1 and CDR2: SGDLS and YYNGEE. V was shortened by 4 bases and J by 3 bases, with 15 bases between the two germline ends.

The rearrangement uses TRBV7-9 and TRBJ2-5; 7 nucleotides agree with TRBD1. From germline, CDR1 is SEHNR and CDR2 FQNEAQ (reference sequence). J was trimmed by 5 bases and V by 1 base; bases with no gene match: 7. The CDR3 has 15 residues. The CDR3 spells CASSLGQGVCETQYF. The CDR3 nucleotides read TGTGCCAGCAGCTTAGGACAGGGAGTGTGCGAGACCCAGTACTTC.

CDR3 in amino acids: CASIRSYEQYF. Here the CDR3 DNA reads TGTGCCAGCATTCGGTCCTACGAGCAGTACTTC. V is TRBV6-1 and J is TRBJ2-7, with unresolved D. Deletions cut 7 bases from V and 1 base from J, with 5 bases between. This CDR3 is built from 11 residues. Germline CDR1 is MNHNS and CDR2 is SASEGT.

This clone came up once. The V and J genes are TRBV6-5 and TRBJ2-7; D tentatively fits TRBD1 or TRBD2 (5 bases each). The CDR3 has 13 amino acids. CDR1 and CDR2 from the germline V gene are MNHEY and SVGAGI. Trimming took off 6 bases at V and 0 bases at J, with 9 bases between the two ends. This CDR3 is CASRRGASYEQYF. The CDR3 DNA reads TGTGCCAGCAGGAGGGGAGCCTCCTACGAGCAGTACTTC.

The chain is built from TRBV4-2 and TRBJ2-5; possibly TRBD1 or TRBD2 for D (5 bases each). The CDR3 totals 14 residues. CDR1 and CDR2 from the germline V gene are LGHNA and YNFKEQ. The germline V and J ends were trimmed by 0 bases and 4 bases, with 9 bases remaining between them. Here the CDR3 DNA reads TGTGCCAGCAGCCAAGATCCGGGGCGAGAGACCCAGTACTTC. The encoded protein is CASSQDPGRETQYF.

DNA for the CDR3: TGTGCCACCAGCAGAGATCTCGGCACCGGGGAGCTGTTTTTT. It yields the protein CATSRDLGTGELFF. The rearrangement joins TRBV15 to TRBJ2-2; D remains unclear. Looked up from germline, CDR1 is LNHNV and CDR2 is YYDKDF (reference sequence). The V end was cut by 0 bases, the J end by 4 bases, with 6 bases between. This CDR3 is built from 14 residues. Looking up the rest from reference TRBV15 and TRBJ2-2 gives the full variable domain: DAMVIQNPRYQVTQFGKPVTLSCSQTLNHNVMYWYQQKSSQAPKLLFHYYDKDFNNEADTPDNFQSRRPNTSFCFLDIRSPGLGDTAMYLCATSRDLGTGELFFGEGSRLTVL.

The rearrangement joins TRBV5-6 to TRBJ2-2, with a weak D call TRBD2 (6 bases). Deletions cut 5 bases from V and 1 base from J, with 12 bases between. The CDR3 has 15 amino acids. Germline V CDR1 and CDR2: SGHDT, YYEEEE. The CDR3 reads CASSPGTLNTGELFF. Here the CDR3 DNA reads TGTGCCAGCAGTCCCGGGACTCTGAACACCGGGGAGCTGTTTTTT.

This chain connects TRBV7-3 to TRBJ2-1; possible D gene TRBD1, 6 bases. Germline V gene data show CDR1 as SGHTA and CDR2 as FQGTGA. This CDR3 spans 16 amino acids. The germline V and J ends were trimmed by 0 bases and 4 bases, with 13 bases remaining between them. Written as DNA, the CDR3 is TGTGCCAGCAGCTTAACGAGGGGGACACTGTACAATGAGCAGTTCTTC. This codes for CASSLTRGTLYNEQFF. The full variable domain, completed using reference TRBV7-3 and TRBJ2-1, is GAGVSQTPSNKVTEKGKYVELRCDPISGHTALYWYRQSLGQGPEFLIYFQGTGAADDSGLPNDRFFAVRPEGSVSTLKIQRTERGDSAVYLCASSLTRGTLYNEQFFGPGTRLTVL.

The genes are TRBV6-1 and TRBJ2-7, with no clear D. The CDR3 runs to 11 residues. Germline CDR1 is MNHNS and CDR2 is SASEGT. V was shortened by 5 bases and J by 4 bases, with 6 bases between the two germline ends. The CDR3 spells CASSSMYEQYF. In DNA form, the CDR3 reads TGTGCCAGCAGTTCGATGTACGAGCAGTACTTC.

The chain is built from TRBV2 and TRBJ2-4; D not resolved. The CDR3 has 15 residues. Per the germline V gene, CDR1 is SNHLY and CDR2 is FYNNEI. V was cut by 7 bases and J by 0 bases, with 13 bases left in between. The chain's CDR3 is CASIISTAAKNIQYF. CDR3 in DNA: TGTGCCAGCATTATCTCTACAGCAGCCAAAAACATTCAGTACTTC.

The chain joins TRBV7-8 to TRBJ2-7; D is perhaps TRBD2 (6 bases). V dropped 0 bases and J dropped 4 bases, with 7 bases sitting between them. The length of the CDR3 is 13 residues. From germline, CDR1 is SGHVS and CDR2 FQNEAQ. CDR3 region: CASSLAREYEQYF. The CDR3 DNA reads TGTGCCAGCAGCTTAGCACGGGAGTACGAGCAGTACTTC.

J is TRBJ2-2 and V is TRBV18; maybe TRBD1 (5 bases). The CDR3 contains 15 residues. Trimming took off 2 bases at V and 6 bases at J, with 13 bases between the two ends. Per germline, CDR1 KGHSH and CDR2 LQKENI. CDR3 loop: CASSPNQGRAGELFF. The CDR3, as DNA: TGTGCCAGCTCACCAAATCAGGGTAGAGCCGGGGAGCTGTTTTTT.

J is TRBJ1-1 and V is TRBV9, with D unresolved. CDR1 SGDLS and CDR2 YYNGEE come from the germline V gene. The CDR3 is 14 amino acids. V lost 3 bases and J lost 3, with 12 bases in between. CDR3 nucleotide sequence: TGTGCCAGCAGCGGAGGCTCCTCGGACACTGAAGCTTTCTTT. This translates into CASSGGSSDTEAFF.

This clone was observed once. The chain employs TRBV11-3 and TRBJ2-7; 9 nucleotides line up with TRBD2. This CDR3 is 15 amino acids long. V lost 1 base and J lost 2; bases outside the gene matches: 3. Germline-derived CDR1 and CDR2 are SGHNT and YENEEA. In DNA form, the CDR3 reads TGTGCCAGCAGCTTAGTAGCGGGGGATGCCTACGAGCAGTACTTC. This codes for CASSLVAGDAYEQYF.

V gene TRBV6-5 combines with J gene TRBJ2-7; D uncertain. Trimming took off 4 bases at V and 7 bases at J, with 23 bases between the two ends. The CDR3 loop spans 16 amino acids. CDR1 and CDR2 (germline): MNHEY, SVGAGI. CDR3 nucleotide sequence: TGTGCCAGCAGTTCCACCATCCCTGGGCAAACTTGGGAGCAGTACTTC. It specifies CASSSTIPGQTWEQYF.

The V call is TRBV11-2, the J call TRBJ2-7; perhaps TRBD2 as D (5 bases). The CDR3 spans 13 residues. The V gene's germline CDR1 is SGHAT and CDR2 FQNNGV. Trimming removed 8 bases from V and 6 bases from J, with 17 bases in between. The CDR3 here is CASRLWTPREQYF. CDR3 bases: TGTGCCAGCCGGCTATGGACTCCACGCGAGCAGTACTTC.

The chain combines TRBV18 with TRBJ1-1, with TRBD1 matching over 9 bases. V lost 3 bases and J lost 4; bases outside the gene matches: 3. There are 14 residues in the CDR3. Per germline, CDR1 KGHSH and CDR2 LQKENI. In DNA, the CDR3 is TGTGCCAGCTCACCTTGGACAGGGGCCACTGAAGCTTTCTTT. It specifies CASSPWTGATEAFF.

This clone was counted only a few times. The chain employs TRBV5-4 and TRBJ2-5; TRBD1 or TRBD2 may be the D gene (5 bases each). Germline V gene data show CDR1 as SGHNT and CDR2 as YYREEE (reference sequence). The CDR3 is made up of 14 amino acids. V dropped 4 bases and J dropped 2 bases, with 12 bases sitting between them. The CDR3 region has the DNA TGTGCCAGCAGCCCCGGGACGGCGCAAGAGACCCAGTACTTC. Translation gives CASSPGTAQETQYF. The whole variable domain, filled in from reference TRBV5-4 and TRBJ2-5, reads ETGVTQSPTHLIKTRGQQVTLRCSSQSGHNTVSWYQQALGQGPQFIFQYYREEENGRGNFPPRFSGLQFPNYSSELNVNALELDDSALYLCASSPGTAQETQYFGPGTRLLVL.

The V gene is TRBV2, the J gene TRBJ2-5; a possible D gene is TRBD1 (5 bases). The CDR3 covers 16 residues. Germline V gene lookup returns CDR1 SNHLY and CDR2 FYNNEI. V lost 6 bases and J lost 0, with 17 bases in between. The CDR3 sequence: CASRPYGDSNQETQYF. CDR3 coding DNA: TGTGCCAGCAGGCCCTATGGAGACAGCAACCAAGAGACCCAGTACTTC.